Following are 30 T cell receptor beta chains from one sample sequenced in a study of regulatory T cells in long-lasting Graves disease. Described time point: newly diagnosed GD, antithyroid drugs for less than 3 months. After RNA was extracted from PBMCs, the TCR library was made from it. Arm-PCR of CDR3 regions and iRepertoire HTBI primers were used to build TCR beta libraries. TCRdb itself ran the multiplex PCR reads through MiXCR, one entry per CDR3 protein. Found here are 350,000 to 450,000 distinct CDR3 sequences, 14% to 15% of them singletons; the top ten hold around 15%. The same specimen was also included in a second study, on T cells in Graves' hyperthyroidism and ophthalmopathy.

The sample was peripheral blood mononuclear cells (PBMCs), taken at new diagnosis, from a patient treated with antithyroid drugs. Every receptor here comes from a woman aged 25 to 39 with Graves disease.

This clonotype has a handful of counts. J is TRBJ2-3 and V is TRBV5-1; D unclear. The DNA end is more similar to TRBJ2-7, so the J call may be wrong. Germline V lookup: CDR1 SGHRS, CDR2 YFSETQ. The CDR3 runs 16 residues. CDR3 residues: CASSLAVSDGPYEQYF. For the CDR3, the DNA is TGCGCCAGCAGCTTGGCCGTTTCTGACGGTCCCTACGAGCAGTACTTC.

This clonotype has ten or more counts. CDR3 nucleotides: TGTGCCAGCAGCTTAGGACTAGCGGGAGGTCTCTCTGGGGCCAACGTCCTGACTTTC. This sequence encodes CASSLGLAGGLSGANVLTF. This sequence joins TRBV7-2 and TRBJ2-6; 13 nucleotides align to TRBD2. The CDR3 totals 19 residues. Germline CDR1 reads SGHTA; CDR2 reads FQGNSA. The junction had 3 bases not matched to a gene; V was cut back by 1 base and J by 0 bases.

This clonotype was recorded at least ten times. The chain uses TRBV3-1 and TRBJ2-7; no clear D gene. V was shortened by 1 base and J by 0 bases, with 4 bases between the two germline ends. Germline V gene lookup returns CDR1 LGHDT and CDR2 YNNKEL (reference sequence). There are 13 residues in the CDR3. The CDR3 reads CASSQGLSYEQYF. Written as DNA, the CDR3 is TGTGCCAGCAGCCAAGGCCTCTCCTACGAGCAGTACTTC.

This rearrangement joins TRBV7-6 to TRBJ2-5; D might be TRBD1 (5 bases). Germline CDR1 is SGHVS and CDR2 is FNYEAQ. CDR3 length: 15 residues. V was shortened by 1 base and J by 1 base, with 10 bases between the two germline ends. Here the CDR3 reads CASSLEAGLQETQYF. In DNA form, the CDR3 reads TGTGCCAGCAGCTTAGAGGCAGGGCTCCAAGAGACCCAGTACTTC.

To note about this clonotype: Possible read error: a much larger clone is one base away. The V and J genes are TRBV6-2 or TRBV6-3 and TRBJ2-7, with 8 positions matching TRBD2. CDR1 is MNHEY, CDR2 SVGEGT, per germline. The CDR3 is 17 residues long. In nucleotides, the CDR3 is TGTGCCGGCAGTTATGGGGCAGCCGGGACTAGTGGCTACGAGCAGTACTTC. Protein: CAGSYGAAGTSGYEQYF.

This clonotype turned up a few times. J is TRBJ2-2 and V is TRBV20-1; D perhaps matches TRBD1 (6 bases). Trimming shortened V by 0 bases and J by 2 bases, and 10 bases separated the two germline ends. The CDR3 length is 15 residues. Germline-derived CDR1 and CDR2 are DFQATT and SNEGSKA (reference sequence). CDR3 bases: TGCAGTGCTAGAGATTTGGGACACAACACCGGGGAGCTGTTTTTT. Protein product: CSARDLGHNTGELFF.

Comment on this clonotype: Being one base from a much bigger clone, this may be a read error. The chain is built from TRBV27 and TRBJ1-5; D gene unclear. The CDR3 loop spans 15 amino acids. V lost 8 bases, J lost 2 bases, and 16 bases lay in between. CDR1 and CDR2 (germline): MNHEY, SMNVEV (reference sequence). The CDR3 loop is CASHPWDSGNQPQHF. The CDR3 DNA follows: TGTGCCAGCCACCCCTGGGATTCGGGCAATCAGCCCCAGCATTTT.

This clonotype was seen many times. This chain links TRBV24-1 with TRBJ2-3, with 8 bases that match TRBD2. CDR1 is KGHDR and CDR2 is SFDVKD in the germline V gene. CDR3 length: 16 amino acids. V dropped 0 bases and J dropped 4; count of bases not matched to a gene: 5. CDR3 residues: CATSDLKRESPDTQYF. In DNA, the CDR3 is TGTGCCACCAGTGATTTGAAGCGGGAGAGTCCAGATACGCAGTATTTT.

This clonotype has a count of ten or more. Compared with germline, one end of the junction differs, possibly owing to a read error. The chain links TRBV5-1 to TRBJ2-1; 8 nucleotides agree with TRBD1. The CDR3 is 18 residues long. Germline CDR1 is SGHRS and CDR2 is YFSETQ. The DNA for the CDR3 is TGCGCCAGCAGCTCCCGACAGGGGAGCATGGCCAACGACAACGAGCAGTTCTTC. This translates into CASSSRQGSMANDNEQFF.

In its sample, this clonotype was seen many times. This rearrangement joins TRBV2 to TRBJ1-4, with 7 bases aligning to TRBD1. This CDR3 has 15 residues. Looked up from germline, CDR1 is SNHLY and CDR2 is FYNNEI. The J segment lost 4 bases and the V segment lost 7 bases, leaving 9 bases of the junction unmatched. CDR3: CASIGRDSYNEKLFF. CDR3 DNA sequence: TGTGCCAGCATTGGACGGGACAGCTATAATGAAAAACTGTTTTTT.

The table lists this clonotype with many counts. This chain uses TRBV20-1 with TRBJ2-2; D gene uncertain. CDR1 is DFQATT, CDR2 SNEGSKA, per germline (reference sequence). The CDR3 sequence is 13 residues long. V was trimmed by 4 bases and J by 3 bases, leaving 9 bases between them. The CDR3 spells CSANVWDTGELFF. The CDR3 nucleotides are TGCAGTGCTAACGTGTGGGACACCGGGGAGCTGTTTTTT.

This clonotype was seen more than once but under ten times. This chain connects TRBV10-3 to TRBJ2-5; no reliable D call. The V end lost 4 bases, the J end lost 4 bases, and 7 bases lay between the germline ends. This CDR3 contains 12 residues. Germline CDR1 ENHRY, CDR2 SYGVKD. CDR3 DNA: TGTGCCATCAGTGGAATCGGAGAGACCCAGTACTTC. Protein: CAISGIGETQYF.

The chain links TRBV29-1 to TRBJ1-6; D is unclear. Trimming pared 4 bases from V and 12 bases from J, leaving 16 bases between. The V gene's germline CDR1 is SQVTM and CDR2 ANQGSEA. This CDR3 region has 13 residues. The CDR3 reads CSVGASVGGPLHF. CDR3 sequence (DNA): TGCAGCGTTGGGGCCTCCGTTGGTGGACCCCTCCACTTT.

This clonotype was seen ten or more times. The chain links TRBV28 to TRBJ2-7; 8 nucleotides agree with TRBD2. From germline, CDR1 is MDHEN and CDR2 SYDVKM. With 3 bases clipped from V and 4 bases from J, the junction kept 14 bases outside the gene matches. The CDR3 covers 17 residues. CDR3 in amino acids: CASSFPTSEIDTYEQYF. CDR3 nucleotides: TGTGCCAGCAGTTTCCCGACTAGCGAGATAGATACTTACGAGCAGTACTTC.

The V and J genes are TRBV27 and TRBJ2-4; D is unresolved. Germline values: CDR1 MNHEY, CDR2 SMNVEV (reference sequence). CDR3 size: 15 residues. Trimming took 3 bases from V and 0 from J, leaving 9 bases between them. CDR3 sequence reads: CASSFSTIAKNIQYF. The CDR3 nucleotides are TGTGCCAGCAGTTTCTCCACAATAGCCAAAAACATTCAGTACTTC.

This clonotype was seen repeatedly, ten times or more. The chain links TRBV6-2 or TRBV6-3 to TRBJ2-7; 7 bases match TRBD2. The CDR3 is 15 amino acids. V was clipped by 1 base and J by 3 bases; unmatched bases: 6. Germline V gene sequence: CDR1 MNHEY, CDR2 SVGEGT. This chain's CDR3 is CASSYFAGDDYEQYF. The DNA for the CDR3 is TGTGCCAGCAGTTACTTTGCGGGAGATGACTACGAGCAGTACTTC.

This clonotype turned up a few times. The chain has TRBV7-3 and TRBJ1-4; D ambiguous. Trimming cost V 2 bases and J 0 bases, with 16 bases left between them. This CDR3 is 18 amino acids long. Germline V gives CDR1 SGHTA, CDR2 FQGTGA. This CDR3 reads CASSLLCRADATNEKLFF. The CDR3, as DNA: TGTGCCAGCAGCTTATTGTGTAGGGCGGATGCAACTAATGAAAAACTGTTTTTT. Complete variable domain (other parts from reference TRBV7-3 and TRBJ1-4): GAGVSQTPSNKVTEKGKYVELRCDPISGHTALYWYRQSLGQGPEFLIYFQGTGAADDSGLPNDRFFAVRPEGSVSTLKIQRTERGDSAVYLCASSLLCRADATNEKLFFGSGTQLSVL.

The genes are TRBV12-3 or TRBV12-4 and TRBJ1-2; D gene ambiguous. Trimming pared 2 bases from V and 8 bases from J, leaving 9 bases between. This CDR3 is built from 12 residues. As DNA, the CDR3 is TGTGCCAGCAGTTTAAGCAGGACGGGCTACACCTTC. It specifies CASSLSRTGYTF.

This clonotype came up a few times. The genes are TRBV29-1 and TRBJ1-5, with D hard to call. Germline CDR1 and CDR2: SQVTM and ANQGSEA. The V end was cut by 1 base, the J end by 7 bases, with 11 bases between. The CDR3 contains 13 residues. CDR3: CSVEVRGGQPQHF. The CDR3 DNA sequence: TGCAGCGTTGAAGTGCGGGGTGGACAGCCCCAGCATTTT.

This clonotype was detected many times. V gene TRBV11-2 combines with J gene TRBJ2-7, with D unresolved. The CDR3 spans 14 residues. Germline V lookup: CDR1 SGHAT, CDR2 FQNNGV. Trimming removed 7 bases at V and 3 bases at J, with 16 bases between. The CDR3 protein is CASTLPGIGYEQYF. As DNA, the CDR3 is TGTGCCAGCACCCTACCTGGTATCGGCTACGAGCAGTACTTC.

The chain joins TRBV28 to TRBJ1-1, with 7 bases aligning to TRBD1. The CDR3 loop spans 13 amino acids. J gave up 7 bases and V 3 bases, and 5 bases lay outside the gene matches. CDR1 is MDHEN and CDR2 is SYDVKM in the germline V gene. The CDR3 DNA reads TGTGCCAGCAGTTTGGGAGACAGGGTTGAAGCTTTCTTT. It encodes CASSLGDRVEAFF.

This clonotype showed up just a few times. The rearrangement uses TRBV7-2 and TRBJ2-7; no firm D call. This CDR3 contains 12 residues. V was shortened by 2 bases and J by 7 bases, with 9 bases between the two germline ends. Germline values: CDR1 SGHTA, CDR2 FQGNSA. CDR3 DNA: TGTGCCAGCAGCTTAAATTCTAGGGAGCAGTACTTC. Its translation is CASSLNSREQYF.

Concerning this clonotype: A read error likely explains this, since a far larger clone differs by one base. The chain recombines TRBV28 with TRBJ2-1; D might be TRBD1 (5 bases). The V gene's germline CDR1 is MDHEN and CDR2 SYDVKM. V was shortened by 5 bases and J by 10 bases, with 15 bases between the two germline ends. This CDR3 has 13 amino acids. The CDR3 region is CASSIDWGGEQFF. DNA of the CDR3: TGTGCCAGCAGTATTGACTGGGGCGGAGAGCAGTTCTTC.

The chain recombines TRBV7-9 with TRBJ2-3, with D maybe TRBD1 (6 bases). The CDR3 length is 15 residues. Germline assignment: CDR1 SEHNR and CDR2 FQNEAQ (reference sequence). V was pared by 1 base and J by 5 bases, with 13 bases between. The CDR3 is CASSLVASRGDTQYF. In nucleotides, the CDR3 is TGTGCCAGCAGCTTAGTGGCTAGCAGGGGAGATACGCAGTATTTT.

This rearrangement joins TRBV12-5 to TRBJ2-3; D is ambiguous. This CDR3 spans 17 amino acids. The V gene's germline CDR1 is LGHNT and CDR2 FRNRAP. The V end was cut by 0 bases, the J end by 4 bases, with 17 bases between. CDR3 DNA: TGTGCTAGTGGTTTGGTACCGACGCTTCTAAGCTCAGATACGCAGTATTTT. Translation gives CASGLVPTLLSSDTQYF.

This clonotype was seen a few times. The chain employs TRBV11-2 and TRBJ2-1, with D unclear. CDR1 SGHAT and CDR2 FQNNGV come from the germline V gene. CDR3 size: 13 residues. Trimming shortened V by 0 bases and J by 9 bases, and 9 bases separated the two germline ends. The DNA of the CDR3 is TGTGCCAGCAGCTTAGAAAGTGGTGGTGAGCAGTTCTTC. Its protein product is CASSLESGGEQFF.

V gene TRBV9 combines with J gene TRBJ2-7; possibly TRBD1 or TRBD2 for D (5 bases each). V lost 0 bases, J lost 6 bases, and 10 bases lay in between. Germline loops: CDR1 SGDLS, CDR2 YYNGEE. The CDR3 extends over 13 amino acids. The CDR3: CASSVEEGSEQYF. The DNA for the CDR3 is TGTGCCAGCAGCGTAGAAGAGGGGTCCGAGCAGTACTTC.

This clonotype came up many times. The CDR3 region has the DNA TGTGCCAGCAGAGGGGACACACCACGCTATGGCTACACCTTC. Protein sequence: CASRGDTPRYGYTF. The rearrangement links TRBV6-1 to TRBJ1-2, with a tentative D call TRBD1 (6 bases). The germline V and J ends were trimmed by 6 bases and 4 bases, with 15 bases remaining between them. Germline V gives CDR1 MNHNS, CDR2 SASEGT. There are 14 residues in the CDR3.

The chain is built from TRBV3-1 and TRBJ2-2, with D possibly TRBD1 on 6 matching bases. From germline, CDR1 is LGHDT and CDR2 YNNKEL (reference sequence). The CDR3 has 15 residues. V shed 4 bases and J shed 1 base, with 10 bases lying between them. CDR3 region: CASSLRDKNTGELFF. CDR3 coding DNA: TGTGCCAGCAGCCTCCGGGACAAGAACACCGGGGAGCTGTTTTTT.

This clonotype was found a few times. V is TRBV9 and J is TRBJ2-2, with 7 bases identical to TRBD1. The CDR3 is made up of 17 amino acids. V shed 0 bases, J shed 5 bases, and the junction held 10 bases outside the gene matches. Germline V gives CDR1 SGDLS, CDR2 YYNGEE. CDR3 region: CASSVVGLVRGTGELFF. In DNA form, the CDR3 reads TGTGCCAGCAGCGTAGTCGGTTTGGTCAGGGGGACCGGGGAGCTGTTTTTT.